Shown below are 20 T cell receptor beta chains from a single sample sequenced in a study of shared clonotypes between healthy human individuals. Clones were read by immunoSEQ multiplex PCR, and TCRdb kept only the in-frame ones, dropping some. The sample has some 680,000 clones, around three quarters seen once. Sequencing was performed on memory CD4+ T cells sorted from blood. Noted subset: CD45RA-negative fraction. The receptors here all came from a woman in her twenties or thirties in good health.

The rearrangement links TRBV6-5 to TRBJ2-1; D possibly corresponds to TRBD2 (6 bases). Trimming removed 0 bases from V and 5 bases from J, with 11 bases in between. This CDR3 is 15 amino acids long. Germline-derived CDR1 and CDR2 are MNHEY and SVGAGI. CDR3 amino acids: CASSYSSGLHNEQFF. CDR3 DNA: TGTGCCAGCAGTTACTCGAGCGGGCTCCACAATGAGCAGTTCTTC.

This clone was found a few times. V gene TRBV6-6 combines with J gene TRBJ2-7, with D possibly being TRBD2 (5 bases). Between the trimmed V and J ends, which lost 6 bases and 2 bases, there was a span of 11 bases. Looked up from germline, CDR1 is MNHNY and CDR2 is SVGAGI (reference sequence). The CDR3 has 13 residues. In DNA form, the CDR3 reads TGTGCCAGCAGCCACGGGGTAGCCTACGAGCAGTACTTC. Amino acids: CASSHGVAYEQYF.

This sequence joins TRBV27 and TRBJ1-5; D remains unclear. Per germline, CDR1 MNHEY and CDR2 SMNVEV (reference sequence). The V end lost 6 bases, the J end lost 5 bases, and 11 bases lay between the germline ends. The CDR3 sequence is 13 residues long. CDR3 in DNA: TGTGCCAGCAGCTTTAAGTCAGATCAGCCCCAGCATTTT. Its translation is CASSFKSDQPQHF.

In nucleotides, the CDR3 is TGTGCCAGCAGCCGACTAGCGGAGGCGTACCAAGAGACCCAGTACTTC. This sequence encodes CASSRLAEAYQETQYF. The chain uses TRBV5-6 and TRBJ2-5; 9 nucleotides line up with TRBD2. CDR1 is SGHDT and CDR2 is YYEEEE in the germline V gene. The trim removed 4 bases at V and 0 bases at J, leaving 7 bases unmatched. The CDR3 sequence is 16 residues long.

This sequence joins TRBV5-1 and TRBJ1-2; D is possibly TRBD1 (5 bases). The length of the CDR3 is 14 residues. Per germline, CDR1 SGHRS and CDR2 YFSETQ. V was cut by 4 bases and J by 2 bases, with 12 bases left in between. The DNA for the CDR3 is TGCGCCAGCAGCCCCGACAGAGTCAACTATGGCTACACCTTC. This translates into CASSPDRVNYGYTF. Full variable domain (rest looked up from reference TRBV5-1 and TRBJ1-2): KAGVTQTPRYLIKTRGQQVTLSCSPISGHRSVSWYQQTPGQGLQFLFEYFSETQRNKGNFPGRFSGRQFSNSRSEMNVSTLELGDSALYLCASSPDRVNYGYTFGSGTRLTVV.

The J gene is TRBJ2-2, the V gene TRBV19, with unresolved D. From germline, CDR1 is LNHDA and CDR2 SQIVND (reference sequence). V dropped 7 bases and J dropped 0 bases, with 9 bases sitting between them. This CDR3 has 14 residues. The CDR3 DNA sequence: TGTGCCAGTACGCATCGCGCGAACACCGGGGAGCTGTTTTTT. Translated, it gives CASTHRANTGELFF.

This clone appeared a few times. The rearrangement uses TRBV6-6 and TRBJ1-4, with 8 bases aligning to TRBD1. The germline V gene has CDR1 MNHNY and CDR2 SVGAGI (reference sequence). V trimming: 8 bases; J trimming: 8 bases; junction bases outside the gene matches: 7. There are 13 residues in the CDR3. This CDR3 is CASLRTGSEKLFF. Here the CDR3 DNA reads TGTGCCAGCCTCCGGACAGGGAGCGAAAAACTGTTTTTT.

The chain links TRBV2 to TRBJ1-5, with TRBD1 matching 8 bases. CDR3 length: 16 amino acids. V lost 8 bases to trimming and J lost 7 bases; unmatched junction nucleotides: 16. Germline lookup yields CDR1 SNHLY and CDR2 FYNNEI. CDR3 bases: TGTGCCAGCTCGAGGGCAGGGGGCGACTCGGGACAGCCCCAGCATTTT. It translates to CASSRAGGDSGQPQHF. Full variable domain (outside the CDR3, taken from reference TRBV2 and TRBJ1-5): EPEVTQTPSHQVTQMGQEVILRCVPISNHLYFYWYRQILGQKVEFLVSFYNNEISEKSEIFDDQFSVERPDGSNFTLKIRSTKLEDSAMYFCASSRAGGDSGQPQHFGDGTRLSIL.

The V gene is TRBV6-6, the J gene TRBJ2-7; TRBD2 is a possible D gene (6 bases). The CDR3 is made up of 14 amino acids. The ends were cut back, 2 bases at V and 6 bases at J, with 14 bases in the middle. Germline CDR1 MNHNY, CDR2 SVGAGI (reference sequence). The CDR3 loop is CASSYMEGVGEQYF. The CDR3, as DNA: TGTGCCAGCAGTTACATGGAGGGTGTGGGCGAGCAGTACTTC.

The rearrangement links TRBV14 to TRBJ1-1; no firm D call. Germline loops: CDR1 SGHDN, CDR2 FVKESK. The germline V and J ends were trimmed by 2 bases and 1 base, with 8 bases remaining between them. The CDR3 contains 14 residues. In nucleotides, the CDR3 is TGTGCCAGCAGCCAAAAATCCCAGAACACTGAAGCTTTCTTT. This gives the protein CASSQKSQNTEAFF.

The chain uses TRBV4-1 and TRBJ2-5; D is uncertain. The germline V gene has CDR1 MGHRA and CDR2 YSYEKL. This CDR3 is built from 14 residues. The V end was cut by 4 bases, the J end by 3 bases, with 12 bases between. CDR3 coding DNA: TGCGCCAGCAGCCGAGGACCCACCGAAGAGACCCAGTACTTC. Translated: CASSRGPTEETQYF.

The chain employs TRBV27 and TRBJ2-2, with 8 bases matching TRBD1. The germline CDR1 and CDR2 sequences are MNHEY and SMNVEV (reference sequence). Trimming cost V 5 bases and J 4 bases; bases outside gene matches: 6. This CDR3 comprises 15 residues. This CDR3 reads CASSPKGTGTGELFF. As DNA, the CDR3 is TGTGCCAGCAGTCCTAAGGGGACAGGCACCGGGGAGCTGTTTTTT.

This clone has more than one count but fewer than ten. The J gene is TRBJ1-5, the V gene TRBV19; D is unresolved. Looked up from germline, CDR1 is LNHDA and CDR2 is SQIVND (reference sequence). The CDR3 runs 14 residues. V gave up 5 bases and J gave up 0 bases, with 8 bases separating them. The CDR3 DNA reads as TGTGCCAGTAGTGCTTACAATAGCAATCAGCCCCAGCATTTT. This sequence encodes CASSAYNSNQPQHF. Supplemented by reference TRBV19 and TRBJ1-5, the full variable domain reads DGGITQSPKYLFRKEGQNVTLSCEQNLNHDAMYWYRQDPGQGLRLIYYSQIVNDFQKGDIAEGYSVSREKKESFPLTVTSAQKNPTAFYLCASSAYNSNQPQHFGDGTRLSIL.

The rearrangement joins TRBV29-1 to TRBJ2-3, with 8 bases aligning to TRBD2. The CDR3 length is 15 residues. Germline-derived CDR1 and CDR2 are SQVTM and ANQGSEA. The junction had 11 bases not matched to a gene; V was cut back by 7 bases and J by 2 bases. CDR3 amino acids: CSARLLAENTDTQYF. CDR3 in DNA: TGCAGCGCTCGCCTACTAGCGGAGAACACAGATACGCAGTATTTT.

The sample holds a few counts of this clone. The V call is TRBV10-2, the J call TRBJ1-4; TRBD1 matches at 10 bases. The V segment lost 3 bases and the J segment 7 bases; nucleotides outside the gene matches: 2. The length of the CDR3 is 14 residues. Germline V gene sequence: CDR1 WSHSY, CDR2 SAAADI. The CDR3 sequence is CASSERDRGEKLFF. The CDR3 coding sequence is TGCGCCAGCAGTGAACGGGACAGGGGTGAAAAACTGTTTTTT.

This chain uses TRBV27 with TRBJ2-2; D is unclear. Germline lookup yields CDR1 MNHEY and CDR2 SMNVEV (reference sequence). V shed 4 bases and J shed 6 bases, with 9 bases lying between them. The CDR3 spans 13 residues. Here the CDR3 DNA reads TGTGCCAGCAGTTCTGCTGGGTCCGGGGAGCTGTTTTTT. It translates to CASSSAGSGELFF.

With regard to this clone: Other DNA sequences within the sample encode an identical CDR3. Here the CDR3 reads CASTENIQGSYEQYF. In DNA, the CDR3 is TGTGCCAGCACCGAGAATATACAGGGATCTTACGAGCAGTACTTC. The chain links TRBV7-8 to TRBJ2-7; a weak D match, TRBD1 (6 bases). The V and J ends lost 7 bases and 4 bases respectively, with 20 bases between them. This CDR3 is built from 15 residues. In germline, CDR1 is SGHVS, CDR2 FQNEAQ.

The chain links TRBV11-2 to TRBJ2-2; D call uncertain. The CDR3 spans 13 residues. The germline V gene has CDR1 SGHAT and CDR2 FQNNGV. The V end was cut by 1 base, the J end by 7 bases, with 7 bases between. CDR3 sequence reads: CASSLGARGELFF. The CDR3 DNA is TGTGCCAGCAGCTTAGGGGCCCGCGGGGAGCTGTTTTTT. The full variable domain, rest sourced from reference TRBV11-2 and TRBJ2-2, is EAGVAQSPRYKIIEKRQSVAFWCNPISGHATLYWYQQILGQGPKLLIQFQNNGVVDDSQLPKDRFSAERLKGVDSTLKIQPAKLEDSAVYLCASSLGARGELFFGEGSRLTVL.

The chain employs TRBV5-4 and TRBJ2-5; D is uncertain. The CDR3 has 14 residues. Germline V CDR1 and CDR2: SGHNT, YYREEE (reference sequence). Trimming cost V 4 bases and J 2 bases, with 12 bases left between them. The DNA of the CDR3 is TGTGCCAGCAGCCTCCGGGTCTCTCAAGAGACCCAGTACTTC. Translation gives CASSLRVSQETQYF.

In the case of this clone: A read error may account for a junction end that differs from germline. The chain joins TRBV6-5 to TRBJ2-7; possibly TRBD1 or TRBD2 for D (5 bases each). The CDR3 loop spans 8 amino acids. CDR1 and CDR2 (germline): MNHEY, SVGAGI. For the CDR3, the DNA is TGTGCCAGCAGTGGGGGAGAATTC. Protein sequence: CASSGGEF.